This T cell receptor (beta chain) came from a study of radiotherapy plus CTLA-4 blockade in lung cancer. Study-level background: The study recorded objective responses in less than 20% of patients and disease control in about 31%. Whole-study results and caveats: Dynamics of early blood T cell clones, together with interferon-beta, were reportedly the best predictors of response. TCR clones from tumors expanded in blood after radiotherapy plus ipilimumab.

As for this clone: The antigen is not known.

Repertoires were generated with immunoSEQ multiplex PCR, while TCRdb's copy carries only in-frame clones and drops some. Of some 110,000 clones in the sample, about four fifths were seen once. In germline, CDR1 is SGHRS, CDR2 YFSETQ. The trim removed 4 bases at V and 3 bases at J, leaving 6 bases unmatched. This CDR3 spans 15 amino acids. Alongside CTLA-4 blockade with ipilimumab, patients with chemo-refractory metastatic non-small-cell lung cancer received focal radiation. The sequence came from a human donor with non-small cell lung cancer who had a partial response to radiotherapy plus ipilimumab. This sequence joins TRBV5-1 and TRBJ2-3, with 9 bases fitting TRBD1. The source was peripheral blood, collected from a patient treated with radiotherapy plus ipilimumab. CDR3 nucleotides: TGCGCCAGCAGCATAGGACAGGGGCTTACAGATACGCAGTATTTT. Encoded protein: CASSIGQGLTDTQYF.